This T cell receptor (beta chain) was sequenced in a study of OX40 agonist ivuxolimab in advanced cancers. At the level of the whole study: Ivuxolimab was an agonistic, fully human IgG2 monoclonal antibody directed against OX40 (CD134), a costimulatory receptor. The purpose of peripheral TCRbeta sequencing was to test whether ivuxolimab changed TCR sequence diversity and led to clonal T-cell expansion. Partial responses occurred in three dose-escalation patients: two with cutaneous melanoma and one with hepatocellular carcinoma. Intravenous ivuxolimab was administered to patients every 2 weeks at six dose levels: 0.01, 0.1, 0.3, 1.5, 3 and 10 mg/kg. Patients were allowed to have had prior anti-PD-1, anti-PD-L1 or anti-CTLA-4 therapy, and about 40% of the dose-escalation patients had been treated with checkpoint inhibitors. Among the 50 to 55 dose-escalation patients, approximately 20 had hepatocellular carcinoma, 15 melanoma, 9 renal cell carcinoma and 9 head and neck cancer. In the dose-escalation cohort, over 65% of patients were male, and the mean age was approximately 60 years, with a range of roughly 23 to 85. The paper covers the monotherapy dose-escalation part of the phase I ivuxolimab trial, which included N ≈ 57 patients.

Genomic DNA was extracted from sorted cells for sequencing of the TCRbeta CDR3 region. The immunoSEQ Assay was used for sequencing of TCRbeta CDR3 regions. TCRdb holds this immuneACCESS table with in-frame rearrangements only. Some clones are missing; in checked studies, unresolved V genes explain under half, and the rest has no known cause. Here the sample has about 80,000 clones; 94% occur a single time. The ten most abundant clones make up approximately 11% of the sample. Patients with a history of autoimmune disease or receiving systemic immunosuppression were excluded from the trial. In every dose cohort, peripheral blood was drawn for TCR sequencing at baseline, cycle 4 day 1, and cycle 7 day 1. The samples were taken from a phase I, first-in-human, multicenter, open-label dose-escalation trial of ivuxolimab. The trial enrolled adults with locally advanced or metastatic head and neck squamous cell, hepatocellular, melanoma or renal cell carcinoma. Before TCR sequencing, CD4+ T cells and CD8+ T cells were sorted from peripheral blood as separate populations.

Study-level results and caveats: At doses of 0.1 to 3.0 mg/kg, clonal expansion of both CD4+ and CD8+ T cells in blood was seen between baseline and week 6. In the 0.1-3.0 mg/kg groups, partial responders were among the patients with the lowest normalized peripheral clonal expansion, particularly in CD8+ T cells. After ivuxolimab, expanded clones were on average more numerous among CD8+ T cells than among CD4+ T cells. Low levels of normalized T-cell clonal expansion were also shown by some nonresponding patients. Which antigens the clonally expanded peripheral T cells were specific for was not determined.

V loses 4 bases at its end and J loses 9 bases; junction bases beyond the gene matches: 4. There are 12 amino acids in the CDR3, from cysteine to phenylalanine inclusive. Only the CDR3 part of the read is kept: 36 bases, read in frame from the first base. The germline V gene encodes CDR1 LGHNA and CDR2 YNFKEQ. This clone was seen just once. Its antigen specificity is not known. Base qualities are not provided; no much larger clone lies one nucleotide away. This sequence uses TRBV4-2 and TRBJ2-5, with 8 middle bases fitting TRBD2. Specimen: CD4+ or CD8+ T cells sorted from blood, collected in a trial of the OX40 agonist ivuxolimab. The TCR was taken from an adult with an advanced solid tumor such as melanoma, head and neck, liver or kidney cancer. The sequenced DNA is TGTGCCAGCAGCCCGGGGGGGGTGGCCCAGTACTTC. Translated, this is CASSPGGVAQYF.